A selection of T cell receptor beta chains follows, all from one sample in a study of T cell repertoires and HLA-DP antigens. Method: immunoSEQ multiplex PCR; TCRdb's copy keeps in-frame clones and lacks some. The sample shows approximately 100,000 clones, 86% of them seen only once. These TCRs' antigens remain unknown. The sequenced sample consisted of CD4+ T cells from PBMCs. These receptors all come from a man in his fifties or sixties in good health and CMV-seronegative. Both conserved end residues are trimmed from each CDR3.

TRBV27	TRBJ2-5	ASRPGTGVRETQY
TRBV2	TRBJ2-7	ASSDRGYEQY
TRBV6-1	TRBJ1-6	ASSEGDRTAYNSPLH
TRBV9	TRBJ2-1	ASSAGTGSGEQF
TRBV5-1	TRBJ2-5	ASSLVTYQETQY
TRBV7-9	TRBJ1-2	ASSPGGTQANYGYT
TRBV18	TRBJ1-2	ASSPSGQAFYGYT
TRBV7-8	TRBJ2-4	ASSLGSGLAKNIQY
TRBV9	TRBJ2-1	ASSVELLGAYNEQF
TRBV7-3	TRBJ2-7	ASSLTPGGSYEQY
TRBV5-1	TRBJ1-6	ASSRGHEGESPLH
TRBV9	TRBJ1-3	ASSAYRENSGNTIY
TRBV15	.	ATSTILGSGSTYEQY
TRBV28	TRBJ1-1	ASLQGNTEAF
TRBV4-1	TRBJ1-4	ASSQDRWGTNEKLF
TRBV2	TRBJ2-2	ASGRTGANTGELF
TRBV7-9	TRBJ2-7	ASSQSGREEQY
TRBV7-3	TRBJ2-3	ASSLGLPSTDTQY
TRBV27	TRBJ1-4	ASSLSTVLSREKLF
TRBV30	TRBJ2-6	AWGFRGVLTYGANVLT